Included here is one TCR beta chain sequence, with context. The antigen is unknown. This entry is derived from a study of OX40 agonist ivuxolimab in advanced cancers. Study in general: Enrollees could have had prior anti-PD-1, anti-PD-L1 or anti-CTLA-4 therapy, which about 42% had received. Three patients, one with hepatocellular carcinoma and two with cutaneous melanoma, achieved partial responses.

Clones were read by immunoSEQ multiplex PCR, and TCRdb kept only the in-frame ones, dropping some. This table holds roughly 60,000 clones, roughly 88% found once. Whole-study findings and limits: No determination was made of the antigen specificity of the expanded peripheral T cells.

V was shortened by 3 bases and J by 8 bases, with 26 bases between the two germline ends. The CDR3 spans 18 residues. In germline, CDR1 is LNHDA, CDR2 SQIVND (reference sequence). The chain couples TRBV19 to TRBJ2-4; D is perhaps TRBD1 (5 bases). The source was CD4+ or CD8+ T cells sorted from blood, collected in a trial of the OX40 agonist ivuxolimab. This sequence was found in an adult with an advanced solid tumor such as melanoma, head and neck, liver or kidney cancer. The CDR3 loop reads CASSIVPPQDGWSDIQYF. CDR3 bases: TGTGCCAGTAGTATCGTACCCCCACAGGACGGATGGAGTGACATTCAGTACTTC.